The next 14 T cell receptor beta chains were all read from a single sample in a study of shared clonotypes between healthy human individuals. Profiling relied on immunoSEQ multiplex PCR, and the TCRdb table lists in-frame clones only, not all of them. The table records hundreds of thousands of clones, around 75% of them present only once. The sequencing sample was made of PBMCs. Receptor source: a woman in her forties in good health. Some clones in this sample may be carry-over from other donors' samples.

A note on this clone: A far larger clone is off by one base, so a read error is likely. The rearrangement links TRBV5-6 to TRBJ2-7; D gene unclear. V shed 3 bases and J shed 3 bases, with 4 bases lying between them. The CDR3 covers 11 residues. Germline V CDR1 and CDR2: SGHDT, YYEEEE. As DNA, the CDR3 is TGTGCCAGCAGCTCGGGCTACGAGCAGTACTTC. Translating gives CASSSGYEQYF.

The chain links TRBV4-2 to TRBJ2-1; TRBD2 matches at 10 bases. This CDR3 has 18 residues. Germline CDR1 reads LGHNA; CDR2 reads YNFKEQ. V was clipped by 1 base and J by 6 bases; unmatched bases: 12. CDR3 sequence: CASSQGVSGRASGNEQFF. CDR3 coding DNA: TGTGCCAGCAGCCAAGGGGTAAGCGGGAGGGCCTCAGGCAATGAGCAGTTCTTC.

This rearrangement joins TRBV4-2 to TRBJ1-5, with TRBD1 matching 7 bases. Germline values: CDR1 LGHNA, CDR2 YNFKEQ. J lost 7 bases, V lost 0 bases, and 9 bases had no gene match. The CDR3 loop spans 16 amino acids. The CDR3 DNA is TGTGCCAGCAGCCAAGAAGAGGGGGCGTCGGGCCAGCCCCAGCATTTT. It yields the protein CASSQEEGASGQPQHF.

This clone occurred a few times. The chain links TRBV15 to TRBJ2-3; possible D gene TRBD2, 6 bases. Trimming left V 0 bases short and J 2 bases short, with 12 bases between. The CDR3 has 16 residues. The germline CDR1 and CDR2 sequences are LNHNV and YYDKDF (reference sequence). The CDR3 DNA reads TGTGCCACCAGCAGAGATATCACTAGCTTCACAGATACGCAGTATTTT. Translated, it gives CATSRDITSFTDTQYF.

The chain recombines TRBV28 with TRBJ2-7, with 11 bases that match TRBD1. The V gene's germline CDR1 is MDHEN and CDR2 SYDVKM. V was pared by 7 bases and J by 6 bases, with 8 bases of the junction left unmatched. The CDR3 sequence is 14 residues long. CDR3 protein: CASIGQGAQLEQYF. The CDR3 nucleotides read TGTGCCAGCATTGGACAGGGGGCGCAACTCGAGCAGTACTTC.

This clone was found a few times. The genes are TRBV5-1 and TRBJ2-5; D not certain. CDR1 is SGHRS, CDR2 YFSETQ, per germline. The CDR3 totals 15 residues. Trimming stripped 1 base from V and 4 bases from J, with 14 bases between. CDR3 region: CASSLMGPGGETQYF. Here the CDR3 DNA reads TGCGCCAGCAGCTTGATGGGTCCCGGCGGAGAGACCCAGTACTTC.

This rearrangement joins TRBV28 to TRBJ1-2, with TRBD1 matching 9 bases. Looked up from germline, CDR1 is MDHEN and CDR2 is SYDVKM. The CDR3 runs to 14 residues. Trimming at V came to 5 bases and at J to 6 bases, leaving 7 bases not matched to a gene. CDR3 residues: CASSLYRGLDGYTF. CDR3 in DNA: TGTGCCAGCAGTCTATACAGGGGGCTGGATGGCTACACCTTC.

The chain employs TRBV29-1 and TRBJ2-7; a weak D match, TRBD2 (5 bases). The CDR3 sequence is 13 residues long. Germline V CDR1 and CDR2: SQVTM, ANQGSEA. Trimming stripped 6 bases from V and 3 bases from J, with 15 bases between. The CDR3 DNA reads as TGCAGCGTCGCCAGCGGAGCCTACTACGAGCAGTACTTC. Translating it yields CSVASGAYYEQYF.

The chain combines TRBV9 with TRBJ1-2; D gene ambiguous. This CDR3 comprises 14 residues. V dropped 4 bases and J dropped 4 bases, with 14 bases sitting between them. Per the germline V gene, CDR1 is SGDLS and CDR2 is YYNGEE. The CDR3 loop is CASSTGDNSYGYTF. Here the CDR3 DNA reads TGTGCCAGCAGCACCGGGGATAATTCCTATGGCTACACCTTC.

The rearrangement joins TRBV19 to TRBJ1-1; TRBD1 might be the D (5 bases). Germline V lookup: CDR1 LNHDA, CDR2 SQIVND (reference sequence). The length of the CDR3 is 15 residues. V lost 6 bases to trimming and J lost 0 bases, with 14 bases between them. The CDR3 loop reads CASSLLGDLNTEAFF. The CDR3 DNA reads TGTGCCAGTAGCCTTTTGGGGGATTTGAACACTGAAGCTTTCTTT. Supplemented by reference TRBV19 and TRBJ1-1, the full variable domain reads DGGITQSPKYLFRKEGQNVTLSCEQNLNHDAMYWYRQDPGQGLRLIYYSQIVNDFQKGDIAEGYSVSREKKESFPLTVTSAQKNPTAFYLCASSLLGDLNTEAFFGQGTRLTVV.

The rearrangement joins TRBV5-1 to TRBJ2-2; D not certain. In germline, CDR1 is SGHRS, CDR2 YFSETQ. The CDR3 contains 16 residues. The germline V and J ends were trimmed by 0 bases and 0 bases, with 9 bases remaining between them. The CDR3 nucleotides are TGCGCCAGCAGCTTGGAGTCGGTCGCGAACACCGGGGAGCTGTTTTTT. This sequence encodes CASSLESVANTGELFF.

The rearrangement links TRBV6-4 to TRBJ1-1; no clear D. The CDR3 totals 14 residues. Germline V CDR1 and CDR2: MRHNA, SNTAGT. V was trimmed by 6 bases and J by 2 bases, leaving 13 bases between them. CDR3 coding DNA: TGTGCCAGCAGCCTTTCGCCGGGAAACACTGAAGCTTTCTTT. It encodes CASSLSPGNTEAFF.

The chain carries TRBV4-1 and TRBJ2-7; D may be TRBD2 (6 bases). Trimming cost V 0 bases and J 2 bases, with 11 bases left between them. Germline CDR1 is MGHRA and CDR2 is YSYEKL. The CDR3 runs 15 residues. The CDR3 loop is CASSQDAGQAYEQYF. In DNA form, the CDR3 reads TGCGCCAGCAGCCAAGATGCGGGGCAAGCCTACGAGCAGTACTTC.

This chain links TRBV30 with TRBJ1-5; 12 bases fit TRBD1. The CDR3 loop spans 16 amino acids. V shed 5 bases and J 5 bases; nucleotides not matched to a gene: 10. Germline loops: CDR1 GTSNPN, CDR2 SVGIG (reference sequence). The CDR3 DNA is TGTGCCTGGGTCGCTCCGGGACAGGGGGCTTATCAGCCCCAGCATTTT. Translated: CAWVAPGQGAYQPQHF.